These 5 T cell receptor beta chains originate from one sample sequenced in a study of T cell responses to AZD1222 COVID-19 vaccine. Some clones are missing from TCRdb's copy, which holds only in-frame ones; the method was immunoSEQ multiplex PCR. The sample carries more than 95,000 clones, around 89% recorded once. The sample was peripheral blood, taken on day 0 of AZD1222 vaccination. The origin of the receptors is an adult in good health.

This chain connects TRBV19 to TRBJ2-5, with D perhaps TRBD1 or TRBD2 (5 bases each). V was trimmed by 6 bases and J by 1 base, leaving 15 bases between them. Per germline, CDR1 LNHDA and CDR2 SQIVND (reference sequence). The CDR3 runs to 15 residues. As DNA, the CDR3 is TGTGCCAGTAGGAGGGACGCAGCTTCCCAAGAGACCCAGTACTTC. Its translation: CASRRDAASQETQYF.

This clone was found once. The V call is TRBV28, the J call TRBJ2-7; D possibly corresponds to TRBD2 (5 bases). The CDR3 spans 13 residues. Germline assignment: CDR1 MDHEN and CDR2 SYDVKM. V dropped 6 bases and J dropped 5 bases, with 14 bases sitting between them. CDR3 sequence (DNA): TGTGCCAGCAGCCGCCCGCGGGCTCACGAGCAGTACTTC. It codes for CASSRPRAHEQYF.

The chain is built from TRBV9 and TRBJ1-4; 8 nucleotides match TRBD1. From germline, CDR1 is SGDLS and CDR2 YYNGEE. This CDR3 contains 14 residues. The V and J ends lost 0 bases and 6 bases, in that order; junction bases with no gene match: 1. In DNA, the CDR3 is TGTGCCAGCAGCGTAGCAGGGGGCGATGAAAAACTGTTTTTT. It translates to CASSVAGGDEKLFF.

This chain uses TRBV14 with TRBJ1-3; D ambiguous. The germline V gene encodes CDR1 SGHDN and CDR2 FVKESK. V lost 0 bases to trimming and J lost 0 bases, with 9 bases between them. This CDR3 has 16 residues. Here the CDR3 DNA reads TGTGCCAGCAGCCAAGATCTAATGATCTCTGGAAACACCATATATTTT. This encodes CASSQDLMISGNTIYF.

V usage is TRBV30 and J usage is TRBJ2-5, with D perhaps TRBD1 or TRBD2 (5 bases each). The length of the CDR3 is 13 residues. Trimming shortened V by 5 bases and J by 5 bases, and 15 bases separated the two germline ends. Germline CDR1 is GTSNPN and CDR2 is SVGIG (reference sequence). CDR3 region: CAWGTNPQETQYF. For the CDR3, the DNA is TGTGCCTGGGGGACCAACCCTCAGGAGACCCAGTACTTC.